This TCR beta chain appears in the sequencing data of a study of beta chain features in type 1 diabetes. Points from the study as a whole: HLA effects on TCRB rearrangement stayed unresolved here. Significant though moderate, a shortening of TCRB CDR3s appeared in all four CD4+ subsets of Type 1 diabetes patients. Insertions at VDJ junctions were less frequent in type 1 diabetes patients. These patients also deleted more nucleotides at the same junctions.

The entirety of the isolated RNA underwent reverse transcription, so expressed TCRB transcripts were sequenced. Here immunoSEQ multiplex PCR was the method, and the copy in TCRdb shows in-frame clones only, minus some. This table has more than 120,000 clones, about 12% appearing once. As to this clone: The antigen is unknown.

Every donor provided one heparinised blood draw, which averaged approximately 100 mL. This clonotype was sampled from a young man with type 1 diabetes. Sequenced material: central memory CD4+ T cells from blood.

This CDR3 reads CASMRTGATGNTIYF. CDR3 in DNA: TGTGCCAGCATGAGGACAGGGGCTACGGGAAACACCATATATTTT. J is TRBJ1-3 and V is TRBV2; 9 bases line up with TRBD1. The junction had 8 bases not matched to a gene; V was cut back by 7 bases and J by 4 bases. The CDR3 is 15 residues long. Per germline, CDR1 SNHLY and CDR2 FYNNEI.